The 27 T cell receptor beta chains given below trace back to one sample, sequenced in a study of blood T cell repertoires in COVID-19. Clones were sequenced by immunoSEQ multiplex PCR, and TCRdb holds only the in-frame ones, with some missing. The profile shows around 250,000 clones, 65% to 90% of them singletons. Source material: PBMCs or T cells enriched from blood (not recorded which). The receptors stem from a woman in her fifties or sixties with acute COVID-19.

The table lists this clone with a count of one. V and J are TRBV11-2 and TRBJ1-2; D not certain. This CDR3 comprises 13 residues. V was pared by 4 bases and J by 7 bases, with 13 bases between. Germline CDR1 is SGHAT and CDR2 is FQNNGV. This CDR3 reads CASSSSRLGGYTF. The CDR3 nucleotides read TGTGCCAGCAGCTCGTCAAGACTTGGTGGCTACACCTTC.

This clone was seen a few times. The V call is TRBV18, the J call TRBJ2-7, with 11 bases matching TRBD1. CDR3 length: 14 amino acids. The germline V gene encodes CDR1 KGHSH and CDR2 LQKENI. V lost 3 bases to trimming and J lost 6 bases; unmatched junction nucleotides: 4. The CDR3 DNA reads TGTGCCAGCTCACCGGGACAGGGGGAACGCGAGCAGTACTTC. Translated, it gives CASSPGQGEREQYF.

V usage is TRBV9 and J usage is TRBJ1-3, with TRBD1 matching 8 bases. V lost 4 bases, J lost 2 bases, and 11 bases stayed unmatched. Germline V gives CDR1 SGDLS, CDR2 YYNGEE. The CDR3 runs to 17 residues. CDR3 sequence: CASSTSDRAGAGNTIYF. The CDR3 coding sequence is TGTGCCAGCAGCACCTCGGACAGGGCTGGGGCTGGAAACACCATATATTTT. Full variable domain (remainder filled in from reference TRBV9 and TRBJ1-3): DSGVTQTPKHLITATGQRVTLRCSPRSGDLSVYWYQQSLDQGLQFLIQYYNGEERAKGNILERFSAQQFPDLHSELNLSSLELGDSALYFCASSTSDRAGAGNTIYFGEGSWLTVV.

The chain recombines TRBV10-3 with TRBJ2-1, with 11 nucleotides matching TRBD2. The germline V gene encodes CDR1 ENHRY and CDR2 SYGVKD. Germline trimming cut 4 bases from V and 8 bases from J; bases unmatched to any gene: 7. CDR3 length: 15 amino acids. CDR3 amino acids: CAISVSSGGFHEQFF. As DNA, the CDR3 is TGTGCCATCAGTGTTTCTAGCGGGGGGTTTCATGAGCAGTTCTTC.

This chain links TRBV6-2 or TRBV6-3 with TRBJ2-6; 7 positions match TRBD1. The CDR3 loop spans 17 amino acids. The germline V gene has CDR1 MNHEY and CDR2 SVGEGT. V lost 4 bases and J lost 0; bases outside the gene matches: 6. The CDR3 DNA reads TGTGCCAGCAGTTCTCCGACAGGGAGCTCTGGGGCCAACGTCCTGACTTTC. The encoded protein is CASSSPTGSSGANVLTF.

This clone was recorded only once. This rearrangement joins TRBV3-1 (or the pseudogene TRBV3-2) to TRBJ1-2; D remains unclear. CDR3 size: 15 residues. Per the germline V gene, CDR1 is LGHDT and CDR2 is YNNKEL (reference sequence). V was clipped by 4 bases and J by 6 bases, with 18 bases between them. CDR3 residues: CASSPRTALGDGYTF. CDR3 bases: TGTGCCAGCAGCCCCCGTACAGCCCTCGGGGATGGCTACACCTTC.

This clone showed up just once. This sequence joins TRBV7-9 and TRBJ1-3; tentatively, D is TRBD1 (5 bases). V was shortened by 3 bases and J by 0 bases, with 18 bases between the two germline ends. CDR1 is SEHNR, CDR2 FQNEAQ, per germline (reference sequence). This CDR3 comprises 18 residues. Here the CDR3 DNA reads TGTGCCAGCAGCTTCGGGGGAGGGGCAGCCTCCTCTGGAAACACCATATATTTT. The encoded protein is CASSFGGGAASSGNTIYF.

This rearrangement joins TRBV6-2 or TRBV6-3 to TRBJ1-3; D may be TRBD1 (5 bases). Germline assignment: CDR1 MNHEY and CDR2 SVGEGT. This CDR3 spans 14 amino acids. Trimming cost V 4 bases and J 7 bases, with 14 bases left between them. The CDR3 nucleotides are TGTGCCAGCAGTTCCCAGGGATTGGGGAACACCATATATTTT. As protein: CASSSQGLGNTIYF.

The chain links TRBV18 to TRBJ1-1, with 12 bases lining up with TRBD1. The CDR3 runs to 17 residues. CDR1 is KGHSH and CDR2 is LQKENI in the germline V gene. V shed 4 bases, J shed 1 base, and the junction held 7 bases outside the gene matches. The CDR3 sequence is CASSLRDRGLSNTEAFF. Here the CDR3 DNA reads TGTGCCAGCTCACTTCGGGACAGGGGGCTTTCGAACACTGAAGCTTTCTTT.

DNA for the CDR3: TGCAGCGTTATCCCCGGGACAGGGATTTTCTACGAGCAGTACTTC. Translation: CSVIPGTGIFYEQYF. The rearrangement joins TRBV29-1 to TRBJ2-7, with 9 bases fitting TRBD1. The junction had 11 bases not matched to a gene; V was cut back by 5 bases and J by 3 bases. The CDR3 length is 15 residues. Germline V gives CDR1 SQVTM, CDR2 ANQGSEA.

V and J are TRBV18 and TRBJ1-2; 7 bases align to TRBD1. Trimming cost V 5 bases and J 4 bases; bases outside gene matches: 1. The CDR3 length is 12 residues. Germline V lookup: CDR1 KGHSH, CDR2 LQKENI. The CDR3 is CASSRDSYGYTF. CDR3 DNA: TGTGCCAGCTCAAGGGACAGCTATGGCTACACCTTC.

This rearrangement joins TRBV7-2 to TRBJ1-3; no reliable D call. V lost 4 bases and J 0 bases, leaving 13 bases between the germline ends. There are 16 residues in the CDR3. Germline V gene sequence: CDR1 SGHTA, CDR2 FQGNSA. The CDR3 DNA reads TGTGCCAGCAGCTCTGTCACGGGTTACTCTGGAAACACCATATATTTT. It yields the protein CASSSVTGYSGNTIYF.

In this sample, this clone turned up a few times. V usage is TRBV7-2 and J usage is TRBJ2-7; D is undetermined. From germline, CDR1 is SGHTA and CDR2 FQGNSA. The CDR3 runs to 12 residues. The V end lost 3 bases, the J end lost 7 bases, and 10 bases lay between the germline ends. CDR3 sequence (DNA): TGTGCCAGCAGCTTGACAATGAGAGAGCAGTACTTC. This codes for CASSLTMREQYF. The variable domain in full, completed from reference TRBV7-2 and TRBJ2-7, reads GAGVSQSPSNKVTEKGKDVELRCDPISGHTALYWYRQSLGQGLEFLIYFQGNSAPDKSGLPSDRFSAERTGGSVSTLTIQRTQQEDSAVYLCASSLTMREQYFGPGTRLTVT.

The rearrangement uses TRBV11-2 and TRBJ2-7; D is unresolved. The length of the CDR3 is 14 residues. Germline-derived CDR1 and CDR2 are SGHAT and FQNNGV. The ends were cut back, 4 bases at V and 4 bases at J, with 14 bases in the middle. For the CDR3, the DNA is TGTGCCAGCAGCTCGAGACACGGCTTTTACGAGCAGTACTTC. Amino acid sequence: CASSSRHGFYEQYF. The whole variable domain, filled in from reference TRBV11-2 and TRBJ2-7, reads EAGVAQSPRYKIIEKRQSVAFWCNPISGHATLYWYQQILGQGPKLLIQFQNNGVVDDSQLPKDRFSAERLKGVDSTLKIQPAKLEDSAVYLCASSSRHGFYEQYFGPGTRLTVT.

V is TRBV9 and J is TRBJ1-3, with D possibly TRBD1 on 5 matching bases. Trimming removed 0 bases from V and 4 bases from J, with 8 bases in between. CDR3 size: 14 residues. Germline V lookup: CDR1 SGDLS, CDR2 YYNGEE. CDR3 coding DNA: TGTGCCAGCAGCGTAGGTGCAGGGGGAAACACCATATATTTT. Protein: CASSVGAGGNTIYF.

The V and J genes are TRBV11-2 and TRBJ1-3, with D possibly matching TRBD1 (5 bases). Germline V gene data show CDR1 as SGHAT and CDR2 as FQNNGV. There are 15 residues in the CDR3. Trimming left V 5 bases short and J 4 bases short, with 15 bases between. The CDR3 DNA reads TGTGCCAGCAGCGCCCCCCAGGGTACCGGAAACACCATATATTTT. Protein: CASSAPQGTGNTIYF.

The V gene is TRBV7-2, the J gene TRBJ2-1; 7 bases are shared with TRBD2. The CDR3 totals 18 residues. Trimming at V came to 0 bases and at J to 3 bases, leaving 11 bases not matched to a gene. CDR1 and CDR2 (germline): SGHTA, FQGNSA. DNA for the CDR3: TGTGCCAGCAGCTTAGCGAAACTCGGGGGGTCTTACTACAATGAGCAGTTCTTC. It translates to CASSLAKLGGSYYNEQFF.

The gene calls are TRBV9 and TRBJ1-2; weak D call: TRBD1 (5 bases). Germline V gene data show CDR1 as SGDLS and CDR2 as YYNGEE. V lost 2 bases and J 3 bases, leaving 11 bases between the germline ends. The CDR3 covers 14 residues. CDR3 coding DNA: TGTGCCAGCAGCGTCTCACGGGGGGACTATGGCTACACCTTC. Amino acid sequence: CASSVSRGDYGYTF.

J is TRBJ2-3 and V is TRBV19, with D uncertain. The length of the CDR3 is 17 residues. Trimming stripped 2 bases from V and 0 bases from J, with 15 bases between. Germline V lookup: CDR1 LNHDA, CDR2 SQIVND (reference sequence). The CDR3 DNA follows: TGTGCCAGTAGTATAATTCGGGTCAGCCTAAGCACAGATACGCAGTATTTT. This translates into CASSIIRVSLSTDTQYF.

The gene calls are TRBV15 and TRBJ1-3, with D perhaps matching TRBD1 (5 bases). The V end was cut by 0 bases, the J end by 3 bases, with 15 bases between. The V gene's germline CDR1 is LNHNV and CDR2 YYDKDF (reference sequence). CDR3 size: 17 residues. The CDR3 protein is CATSRDIQGRFGNTIYF. In nucleotides, the CDR3 is TGTGCCACCAGCAGAGATATTCAGGGCCGTTTTGGAAACACCATATATTTT.

J is TRBJ1-1 and V is TRBV5-1; the match to TRBD1 covers 7 bases. V lost 3 bases to trimming and J lost 1 base; unmatched junction nucleotides: 15. CDR1 and CDR2 (germline): SGHRS, YFSETQ. The CDR3 has 18 residues. CDR3 nucleotide sequence: TGCGCCAGCAGCTGGGGAACCGTAAAACAGGGGCGGAACACTGAAGCTTTCTTT. Its translation is CASSWGTVKQGRNTEAFF. Together with reference TRBV5-1 and TRBJ1-1, the CDR3 gives the full variable domain: KAGVTQTPRYLIKTRGQQVTLSCSPISGHRSVSWYQQTPGQGLQFLFEYFSETQRNKGNFPGRFSGRQFSNSRSEMNVSTLELGDSALYLCASSWGTVKQGRNTEAFFGQGTRLTVV.

The V call is TRBV6-4, the J call TRBJ1-1; 8 nucleotides agree with TRBD1. The CDR3 sequence is 14 residues long. J gave up 5 bases and V 3 bases, and 5 bases lay outside the gene matches. Per the germline V gene, CDR1 is MRHNA and CDR2 is SNTAGT. The DNA for the CDR3 is TGTGCCAGCAGTGAACAGGGGGGTCAGACTGAAGCTTTCTTT. It encodes CASSEQGGQTEAFF.

The chain joins TRBV5-1 to TRBJ2-1; 10 bases match TRBD2. CDR3 length: 19 residues. The J segment lost 0 bases and the V segment lost 0 bases, leaving 9 bases of the junction unmatched. From germline, CDR1 is SGHRS and CDR2 YFSETQ. The CDR3 is CASSLGSGGLPSSYNEQFF. The CDR3 bases are TGCGCCAGCAGCTTGGGTAGCGGGGGGCTTCCGAGCTCCTACAATGAGCAGTTCTTC.

This rearrangement joins TRBV6-2 or TRBV6-3 to TRBJ1-2, with TRBD1 matching over 7 bases. Germline CDR1 is MNHEY and CDR2 is SVGEGT. V lost 5 bases to trimming and J lost 14 bases; unmatched junction nucleotides: 17. The CDR3 has 14 amino acids. The CDR3, as DNA: TGTGCCAGCAGTCGACAGGGACGACGATTAGCGTGGACCTTC. It translates to CASSRQGRRLAWTF.

The chain combines TRBV5-8 with TRBJ2-6; TRBD1 matches 7 bases. Germline CDR1 SGHTS, CDR2 YDEGEE. This CDR3 contains 17 residues. V was clipped by 1 base and J by 2 bases; unmatched bases: 6. The CDR3 nucleotides read TGTGCCAGCAGCTTGTTAAATAGGGGGCCTGGGGCCAACGTCCTGACTTTC. This sequence encodes CASSLLNRGPGANVLTF.

V and J are TRBV15 and TRBJ1-6; D remains ambiguous. This CDR3 has 12 residues. The V and J ends lost 1 base and 16 bases respectively, with 11 bases between them. Germline values: CDR1 LNHNV, CDR2 YYDKDF (reference sequence). CDR3 amino acids: CATSRGVGGLHF. The CDR3 DNA sequence: TGTGCCACCAGCAGAGGTGTCGGCGGGCTCCACTTT.

This chain joins TRBV6-6 and TRBJ2-1; a possible D gene is TRBD1 (5 bases). This CDR3 comprises 16 residues. V lost 5 bases to trimming and J lost 5 bases, with 19 bases between them. The germline V gene has CDR1 MNHNY and CDR2 SVGAGI (reference sequence). CDR3 sequence reads: CASSRNGRVSDNEQFF. CDR3 bases: TGTGCCAGCAGTCGAAACGGCAGGGTGAGCGACAATGAGCAGTTCTTC.